These 27 T cell receptor beta chains were all obtained from the same sample, sequenced in a study of T cell responses to AZD1222 COVID-19 vaccine. Libraries were prepared by immunoSEQ multiplex PCR; TCRdb keeps only in-frame clonotypes and omits some of them. Among approximately 140,000 clones, about 90% were seen once, and the ten largest hold about 9.4%. The specimen was peripheral blood, collected 28 days after the second AZD1222 dose. The receptors shown here come from an adult who received the AZD1222 COVID-19 vaccine.

J is TRBJ1-1 and V is TRBV10-3; D unclear. Between the trimmed V and J ends, which lost 6 bases and 6 bases, there was a span of 8 bases. This CDR3 is 11 amino acids long. Germline loops: CDR1 ENHRY, CDR2 SYGVKD. CDR3 bases: TGTGCCATCAGGAGGGAAGCTGAAGCTTTCTTT. Translation: CAIRREAEAFF.

The chain couples TRBV12-3 or TRBV12-4 to TRBJ1-1; D is undetermined. V was shortened by 0 bases and J by 6 bases, with 8 bases between the two germline ends. This CDR3 is built from 13 residues. As DNA, the CDR3 is TGTGCCAGCAGTTTAGCGCTAATCTCTGAAGCTTTCTTT. Encoded protein: CASSLALISEAFF.

The chain has TRBV4-3 and TRBJ1-2; D gene uncertain. Trimming pared 1 base from V and 7 bases from J, leaving 16 bases between. The V gene's germline CDR1 is LGHNA and CDR2 YSLEER. The CDR3 totals 15 residues. CDR3 protein: CASSQGPGSSSGYTF. The CDR3 region has the DNA TGCGCCAGCAGCCAAGGCCCCGGCTCTTCGAGTGGCTACACCTTC.

The chain recombines TRBV30 with TRBJ1-3; D ambiguous. Germline V gives CDR1 GTSNPN, CDR2 SVGIG (reference sequence). The CDR3 sequence is 13 residues long. Trimming stripped 0 bases from V and 4 bases from J, with 7 bases between. The CDR3 reads CAWSVQAGNTIYF. For the CDR3, the DNA is TGTGCCTGGAGTGTACAAGCCGGAAACACCATATATTTT.

The chain joins TRBV18 to TRBJ2-7, with a weak D call TRBD1 (5 bases). Germline V CDR1 and CDR2: KGHSH, LQKENI. V gave up 0 bases and J gave up 6 bases, with 15 bases separating them. There are 15 residues in the CDR3. In DNA form, the CDR3 reads TGTGCCAGCTCACCACCGGGGCTCCCGGCCATCGAGCAGTACTTC. This sequence encodes CASSPPGLPAIEQYF.

V usage is TRBV4-3 and J usage is TRBJ2-3, with TRBD2 identical over 10 bases. Germline CDR1 and CDR2: LGHNA and YSLEER. Losses at the gene ends were 7 bases for V and 2 bases for J; bases not matched to a gene: 12. The CDR3 spans 17 residues. The CDR3 DNA sequence: TGCGCCAGCACCTACACCGCTAGCGGGGGTACCACAGATACGCAGTATTTT. It is translated as CASTYTASGGTTDTQYF.

This clone was detected only a few times. The chain recombines TRBV5-6 with TRBJ1-5; no reliable D call. V was trimmed by 4 bases and J by 7 bases, leaving 9 bases between them. Germline V CDR1 and CDR2: SGHDT, YYEEEE. The CDR3 sequence is 12 residues long. CDR3 region: CASSREGQPQHF. CDR3 nucleotides: TGTGCCAGCAGCCGGGAGGGACAGCCCCAGCATTTT.

V gene TRBV6-5 combines with J gene TRBJ1-3, with D tentatively TRBD1 (6 bases). Trimming shortened V by 0 bases and J by 0 bases, and 9 bases separated the two germline ends. The CDR3 consists of 16 residues. The germline V gene encodes CDR1 MNHEY and CDR2 SVGAGI. This CDR3 reads CASSYSPQGSGNTIYF. The CDR3 DNA sequence: TGTGCCAGCAGTTACTCGCCACAGGGCTCTGGAAACACCATATATTTT.

The chain couples TRBV29-1 to TRBJ2-1; D not certain. The CDR3 consists of 12 residues. Trimming pared 3 bases from V and 6 bases from J, leaving 9 bases between. CDR1 and CDR2 (germline): SQVTM, ANQGSEA. The CDR3 DNA reads as TGCAGCGTTGACCGGCCTGGCAATGAGCAGTTCTTC. Amino acid sequence: CSVDRPGNEQFF.

The J gene is TRBJ2-3, the V gene TRBV11-2, with a tentative D call TRBD2 (5 bases). V lost 1 base and J lost 5, with 13 bases in between. Germline loops: CDR1 SGHAT, CDR2 FQNNGV. This CDR3 is 15 amino acids long. In DNA form, the CDR3 reads TGTGCCAGCAGCTTAGGCCCTAGCCCGGAAGATACGCAGTATTTT. Protein: CASSLGPSPEDTQYF.

This clone has just a few counts. CDR3 in DNA: TGTGCCAGCAGCCCAGGGTCCGACACTGAAGCTTTCTTT. Translation: CASSPGSDTEAFF. V gene TRBV5-6 combines with J gene TRBJ1-1, with D possibly being TRBD1 (5 bases). The CDR3 is 13 residues long. V shed 4 bases and J shed 3 bases, with 10 bases lying between them. Germline assignment: CDR1 SGHDT and CDR2 YYEEEE.

The chain combines TRBV24-1 with TRBJ2-1; 15 positions match TRBD2. The CDR3 extends over 18 amino acids. Germline V gene data show CDR1 as KGHDR and CDR2 as SFDVKD. With 0 bases clipped from V and 5 bases from J, the junction kept 4 bases outside the gene matches. CDR3 DNA sequence: TGTGCCACCAGTGATTTGAGGACTAGCGGGGGGGTGGACAATGAGCAGTTCTTC. It yields the protein CATSDLRTSGGVDNEQFF.

This chain uses TRBV5-1 with TRBJ1-5; 8 nucleotides agree with TRBD1. The germline CDR1 and CDR2 sequences are SGHRS and YFSETQ. The CDR3 runs 14 residues. V was pared by 5 bases and J by 6 bases, with 7 bases of the junction left unmatched. The CDR3 reads CASSQDREGQPQHF. As DNA, the CDR3 is TGCGCCAGCAGTCAGGACAGGGAAGGTCAGCCCCAGCATTTT.

This clone appeared a single time. The V and J genes are TRBV5-1 and TRBJ2-5; maybe TRBD2 (6 bases). This CDR3 region has 16 residues. Germline CDR1 and CDR2: SGHRS and YFSETQ. The germline V and J ends were trimmed by 0 bases and 5 bases, with 17 bases remaining between them. In DNA form, the CDR3 reads TGCGCCAGCAGCTTGGAGAGGGCGGGGCCCGGGGAGACCCAGTACTTC. It codes for CASSLERAGPGETQYF. The full variable domain, its missing parts supplied by reference TRBV5-1 and TRBJ2-5, is KAGVTQTPRYLIKTRGQQVTLSCSPISGHRSVSWYQQTPGQGLQFLFEYFSETQRNKGNFPGRFSGRQFSNSRSEMNVSTLELGDSALYLCASSLERAGPGETQYFGPGTRLLVL.

CDR3 protein: CASSQDSGVLAGQRTGELFF. The CDR3 DNA sequence: TGCGCCAGCAGCCAAGATTCAGGGGTCTTAGCGGGTCAGCGCACCGGGGAGCTGTTTTTT. The V gene is TRBV4-1, the J gene TRBJ2-2; D perhaps matches TRBD2 (7 bases). CDR3 size: 20 residues. With 0 bases removed from V and 4 bases from J, the gap between germline ends came to 24 bases. CDR1 and CDR2 from the germline V gene are MGHRA and YSYEKL.

This chain connects TRBV25-1 to TRBJ1-1; perhaps TRBD1 as D (6 bases). Per the germline V gene, CDR1 is MGHDK and CDR2 is SYGVNS. The V and J ends lost 4 bases and 3 bases respectively, with 15 bases between them. CDR3 size: 15 residues. CDR3 nucleotides: TGTGCCAGCAGTGTACCGGGGGCTCTGGACACTGAAGCTTTCTTT. It specifies CASSVPGALDTEAFF. The full variable domain, in which reference TRBV25-1 and TRBJ1-1 provide the parts outside the CDR3, is EADIYQTPRYLVIGTGKKITLECSQTMGHDKMYWYQQDPGMELHLIHYSYGVNSTEKGDLSSESTVSRIRTEHFPLTLESARPSHTSQYLCASSVPGALDTEAFFGQGTRLTVV.

This rearrangement joins TRBV7-8 to TRBJ2-5; 9 bases are a match to TRBD2. Trimming removed 5 bases from V and 5 bases from J; junction bases left unmatched: 21. CDR3 length: 19 amino acids. The germline V gene has CDR1 SGHVS and CDR2 FQNEAQ. The CDR3 nucleotides are TGTGCCAGCAGCCTATTGCCGGGGGTAGCGGGAGTTCGAGGGGAGACCCAGTACTTC. Translated, it gives CASSLLPGVAGVRGETQYF.

CDR3 bases: TGTGCCAGTAGTATCCAGGGGCGGACTGAAGCTTTCTTT. Amino acids: CASSIQGRTEAFF. V gene TRBV19 combines with J gene TRBJ1-1, with D possibly matching TRBD1 (6 bases). CDR1 and CDR2 from the germline V gene are LNHDA and SQIVND (reference sequence). Trimming left V 3 bases short and J 5 bases short, with 10 bases between. The CDR3 is made up of 13 amino acids.

The table lists this clone with a count of one. The rearrangement joins TRBV5-6 to TRBJ1-3; D remains ambiguous. The CDR3 totals 12 residues. Trimming removed 4 bases from V and 6 bases from J, with 8 bases in between. Germline V gives CDR1 SGHDT, CDR2 YYEEEE. For the CDR3, the DNA is TGTGCCAGCAGCCCCCAACAAAACACCATATATTTT. As protein: CASSPQQNTIYF.

The chain is built from TRBV7-2 and TRBJ2-5, with 14 bases identical to TRBD2. The CDR3 has 16 amino acids. The junction had 1 base not matched to a gene; V was cut back by 3 bases and J by 1 base. Germline CDR1 reads SGHTA; CDR2 reads FQGNSA. CDR3 amino acids: CASSFGLAGGQETQYF. The DNA for the CDR3 is TGTGCCAGCAGCTTCGGACTAGCGGGGGGCCAAGAGACCCAGTACTTC.

This clone was seen just once. The chain joins TRBV11-2 to TRBJ2-7, with D hard to call. Germline values: CDR1 SGHAT, CDR2 FQNNGV. CDR3 length equals 14 residues. The V end lost 0 bases, the J end lost 2 bases, and 8 bases lay between the germline ends. The CDR3, as DNA: TGTGCCAGCAGCTTAGATCCGAGAACCTACGAGCAGTACTTC. Protein sequence: CASSLDPRTYEQYF.

This chain connects TRBV18 to TRBJ1-4; 8 bases line up with TRBD1. CDR3 length equals 13 residues. J was trimmed by 12 bases and V by 3 bases; bases with no gene match: 6. Looked up from germline, CDR1 is KGHSH and CDR2 is LQKENI. The CDR3 is CASSPSGQGELFF. The CDR3 DNA reads TGTGCCAGCTCACCCTCCGGACAGGGAGAACTGTTTTTT.

The chain couples TRBV3-1 (or the pseudogene TRBV3-2) to TRBJ1-1, with 7 positions matching TRBD1. Germline values: CDR1 LGHDT, CDR2 YNNKEL (reference sequence). The CDR3 sequence is 14 residues long. V lost 5 bases, J lost 1 base, and 4 bases stayed unmatched. The CDR3 is CASSVRTGNTEAFF. DNA for the CDR3: TGTGCCAGCAGCGTCCGGACAGGGAACACTGAAGCTTTCTTT.

This chain uses TRBV12-3 or TRBV12-4 with TRBJ1-6; D perhaps matches TRBD1 (5 bases). The CDR3 runs 12 residues. The ends were cut back, 4 bases at V and 11 bases at J, with 9 bases in the middle. CDR3 coding DNA: TGTGCCAGCAGTTGGGACGGAACACCCCTCCACTTT. Protein sequence: CASSWDGTPLHF.

The V call is TRBV2, the J call TRBJ1-6; 8 positions match TRBD1. The CDR3 is made up of 14 amino acids. Germline V gene data show CDR1 as SNHLY and CDR2 as FYNNEI. J lost 8 bases, V lost 6 bases, and 6 bases had no gene match. The DNA for the CDR3 is TGTGCCAGCAGCCCGGACAGGGCGCATTCACCCCTCCACTTT. As protein: CASSPDRAHSPLHF.

This chain joins TRBV15 and TRBJ2-3; maybe TRBD2 (7 bases). Between the trimmed V and J ends, which lost 4 bases and 5 bases, there was a span of 16 bases. The germline CDR1 and CDR2 sequences are LNHNV and YYDKDF (reference sequence). The CDR3 totals 15 residues. CDR3 coding DNA: TGTGCCACCAGCAATGTACGGGGGGCGGGAGATACGCAGTATTTT. This translates into CATSNVRGAGDTQYF.

The chain couples TRBV15 to TRBJ2-2; TRBD2 is a possible D gene (5 bases). Germline loops: CDR1 LNHNV, CDR2 YYDKDF (reference sequence). This CDR3 region has 14 residues. V dropped 3 bases and J dropped 4 bases, with 9 bases sitting between them. The CDR3 nucleotides are TGTGCCACCAGCAGGGAGGTGGGCACCGGGGAGCTGTTTTTT. Amino acids: CATSREVGTGELFF.